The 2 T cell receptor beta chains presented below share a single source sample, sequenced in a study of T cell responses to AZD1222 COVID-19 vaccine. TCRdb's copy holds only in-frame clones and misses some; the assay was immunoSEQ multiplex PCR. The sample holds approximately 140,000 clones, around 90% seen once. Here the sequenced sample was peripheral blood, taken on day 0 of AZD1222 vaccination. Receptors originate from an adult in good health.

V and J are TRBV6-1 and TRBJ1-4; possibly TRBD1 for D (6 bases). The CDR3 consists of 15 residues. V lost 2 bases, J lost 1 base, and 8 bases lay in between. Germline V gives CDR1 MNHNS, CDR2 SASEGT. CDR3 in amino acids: CASSESTGTNEKLFF. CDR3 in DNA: TGTGCCAGCAGTGAATCGACAGGAACTAATGAAAAACTGTTTTTT.

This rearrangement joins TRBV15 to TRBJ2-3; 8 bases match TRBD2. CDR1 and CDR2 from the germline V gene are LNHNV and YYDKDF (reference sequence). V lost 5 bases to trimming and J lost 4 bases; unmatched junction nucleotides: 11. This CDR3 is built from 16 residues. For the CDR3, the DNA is TGTGCCACCAGCGTCACCCCCCGGACTAGCTCAGATACGCAGTATTTT. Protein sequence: CATSVTPRTSSDTQYF.